These 17 T cell receptor beta chains share one sample of origin, sequenced in a study of T-cell memory formation after mild COVID-19. TCRdb re-derived calls from the 5' RACE reads in MiXCR, one entry per CDR3 protein. The sample holds about half a million distinct CDR3 sequences, around a sixth seen once. Sequencing was performed on PBMCs or a T cell subset sorted from them (not recorded which). Every receptor here comes from an adult woman who had mild COVID-19 (a few samples of this study predate the infection). Cell type and time point are not known.

The chain links TRBV5-4 to TRBJ2-7, with 15 positions matching TRBD2. V shed 4 bases, J shed 0 bases, and the junction held 2 bases outside the gene matches. Per the germline V gene, CDR1 is SGHNT and CDR2 is YYREEE (reference sequence). The CDR3 is made up of 16 amino acids. The CDR3 loop reads CASSGTSGRSSYEQYF. The DNA for the CDR3 is TGTGCCAGCAGCGGGACTAGCGGGAGGAGCTCCTACGAGCAGTACTTC.

The rearrangement uses TRBV20-1 and TRBJ2-7; no clear D gene. The germline gives CDR1 DFQATT, CDR2 SNEGSKA (reference sequence). V lost 3 bases, J lost 2 bases, and 8 bases lay in between. The CDR3 is 12 amino acids. The CDR3: CSASVPPYEQYF. The CDR3 bases are TGCAGTGCTAGCGTACCACCCTACGAGCAGTACTTC.

The chain is built from TRBV4-3 and TRBJ2-6; 9 positions agree with TRBD1. The CDR3 is 18 residues long. J was trimmed by 3 bases and V by 1 base; bases with no gene match: 7. Per germline, CDR1 LGHNA and CDR2 YSLEER. The CDR3 DNA reads as TGCGCCAGCAGCCAAGTTTCCACAGGGGGCCGTGGGGCCAACGTCCTGACTTTC. Protein: CASSQVSTGGRGANVLTF.

The CDR3 loop reads CASSLNRDRGSEQYF. CDR3 DNA: TGTGCCAGCAGCCTAAACCGGGACAGGGGCTCCGAGCAGTACTTC. The V call is TRBV7-2, the J call TRBJ2-7, with 10 nucleotides matching TRBD1. After removal of 5 bases from V and 6 bases from J, the junction contained 10 bases not matched to a gene. This CDR3 has 15 residues. From germline, CDR1 is SGHTA and CDR2 FQGNSA. Filled out from reference TRBV7-2 and TRBJ2-7, the complete variable domain reads GAGVSQSPSNKVTEKGKDVELRCDPISGHTALYWYRQSLGQGLEFLIYFQGNSAPDKSGLPSDRFSAERTGGSVSTLTIQRTQQEDSAVYLCASSLNRDRGSEQYFGPGTRLTVT.

The V gene is TRBV7-2, the J gene TRBJ2-1; 7 positions match TRBD2. There are 15 residues in the CDR3. Germline lookup yields CDR1 SGHTA and CDR2 FQGNSA. After removal of 2 bases from V and 8 bases from J, the junction contained 9 bases not matched to a gene. In nucleotides, the CDR3 is TGTGCCAGCAGCTTAACTACAGCGGGATGGCATGAGCAGTTCTTC. Translated: CASSLTTAGWHEQFF. The full variable domain, completed using reference TRBV7-2 and TRBJ2-1, is GAGVSQSPSNKVTEKGKDVELRCDPISGHTALYWYRQSLGQGLEFLIYFQGNSAPDKSGLPSDRFSAERTGGSVSTLTIQRTQQEDSAVYLCASSLTTAGWHEQFFGPGTRLTVL.

This clonotype appeared a few times. This chain links TRBV6-5 with TRBJ1-2, with D unresolved. The germline V gene encodes CDR1 MNHEY and CDR2 SVGAGI. The CDR3 runs to 16 residues. The V end lost 2 bases, the J end lost 0 bases, and 13 bases lay between the germline ends. CDR3 DNA: TGTGCCAGCAGTTACGGACCCTCAGGAGCTAACTATGGCTACACCTTC. Translation: CASSYGPSGANYGYTF.

This clonotype was recorded a few times. V and J are TRBV24-1 and TRBJ2-7, with 8 bases aligning to TRBD1. Germline V gene sequence: CDR1 KGHDR, CDR2 SFDVKD. The length of the CDR3 is 16 residues. The trim removed 7 bases at V and 2 bases at J, leaving 12 bases unmatched. CDR3: CATRTRQGRLPYEQYF. The DNA for the CDR3 is TGTGCCACCAGGACAAGACAGGGGCGCTTACCCTACGAGCAGTACTTC.

This clonotype was seen a handful of times. The chain has TRBV12-3 or TRBV12-4 and TRBJ2-1; the D is unclear. CDR3 length: 15 amino acids. Trimming took 5 bases from V and 8 from J, leaving 19 bases between them. In DNA form, the CDR3 reads TGTGCCAGCAGTCTGTCCCGGGCGCCAAGCGATGAGCAGTTCTTC. Protein product: CASSLSRAPSDEQFF.

This clonotype has a handful of counts. The gene calls are TRBV7-2 and TRBJ1-1; D is possibly TRBD1 (5 bases). Germline CDR1 reads SGHTA; CDR2 reads FQGNSA. CDR3 length equals 13 residues. V was pared by 5 bases and J by 5 bases, with 12 bases between. CDR3 residues: CASSGIGGTEAFF. CDR3 DNA sequence: TGTGCCAGCAGCGGAATTGGGGGAACTGAAGCTTTCTTT.

The chain links TRBV9 to TRBJ2-3; D ambiguous. The CDR3 is 13 amino acids. CDR1 and CDR2 (germline): SGDLS, YYNGEE. Trimming left V 0 bases short and J 2 bases short, with 4 bases between. CDR3 sequence (DNA): TGTGCCAGCAGCGTAGACTACACAGATACGCAGTATTTT. Translation gives CASSVDYTDTQYF.

This chain uses TRBV7-3 with TRBJ2-1; D possibly corresponds to TRBD2 (6 bases). The CDR3 is made up of 13 amino acids. V lost 4 bases and J lost 8, with 12 bases in between. CDR1 and CDR2 (germline): SGHTA, FQGTGA. The CDR3 DNA follows: TGTGCCAGCAGCTCTGAACCGGGAGATGAGCAGTTCTTC. Protein sequence: CASSSEPGDEQFF.

The chain combines TRBV20-1 with TRBJ2-7; a weak D match, TRBD1 (6 bases). The CDR3 totals 11 residues. V gave up 5 bases and J gave up 7 bases, with 12 bases separating them. Germline V gene lookup returns CDR1 DFQATT and CDR2 SNEGSKA (reference sequence). The DNA of the CDR3 is TGCAGTGCTGGAACAGGGCCAGAGCAGTACTTC. Its protein product is CSAGTGPEQYF.

The rearrangement links TRBV12-3 or TRBV12-4 to TRBJ2-1, with 7 nucleotides matching TRBD1. Trimming took 4 bases from V and 8 from J; bases not matched to a gene: 17. CDR3 size: 17 residues. The CDR3 is CASSSPPAGGMGDEQFF. CDR3 nucleotide sequence: TGTGCCAGCAGTTCGCCCCCGGCAGGGGGTATGGGAGATGAGCAGTTCTTC.

The table lists this clonotype with many counts. The J gene is TRBJ1-3, the V gene TRBV7-3; TRBD1 aligns across 7 bases. The V segment lost 5 bases and the J segment 0 bases; nucleotides outside the gene matches: 7. CDR3 length equals 16 residues. CDR1 is SGHTA and CDR2 is FQGTGA in the germline V gene. For the CDR3, the DNA is TGTGCCAGCAGCCTGACAGGGACGAGCTCTGGAAACACCATATATTTT. The encoded protein is CASSLTGTSSGNTIYF.

V is TRBV5-6 and J is TRBJ2-3; the match to TRBD2 covers 11 bases. With V trimmed by 2 bases and J by 1 base, 9 bases remained unmatched. CDR1 is SGHDT, CDR2 YYEEEE, per germline. The CDR3 runs 18 residues. The CDR3 region is CASSFTSGGNSRTDTQYF. The CDR3 region has the DNA TGTGCCAGCAGCTTTACTAGCGGGGGAAACTCCCGCACAGATACGCAGTATTTT.

This clonotype has only a few counts. This chain uses TRBV7-9 with TRBJ2-7; D remains ambiguous. Trimming pared 0 bases from V and 4 bases from J, leaving 25 bases between. The CDR3 sequence is 19 residues long. Germline V gene data show CDR1 as SEHNR and CDR2 as FQNEAQ (reference sequence). The CDR3 reads CASSLARQRTDPFTYEQYF. In nucleotides, the CDR3 is TGTGCCAGCAGCTTAGCGAGACAACGGACCGACCCGTTTACGTACGAGCAGTACTTC.

V and J are TRBV3-1 and TRBJ2-1, with 8 bases that match TRBD2. Germline lookup yields CDR1 LGHDT and CDR2 YNNKEL (reference sequence). CDR3 length: 16 residues. Unmatched junction bases numbered 9, after V lost 5 bases and J lost 3 bases. CDR3 coding DNA: TGTGCCAGCAGCTTACCGGGACTAGGAAACTACAATGAGCAGTTCTTC. Translated: CASSLPGLGNYNEQFF.